A single sample gave rise to the 20 T cell receptor beta chains below, sequenced in a study of blood T cell repertoires in COVID-19. Here immunoSEQ multiplex PCR was the method, and the copy in TCRdb shows in-frame clones only, minus some. This table has a few hundred thousand clones, around 87% appearing once. The sequenced material came from PBMCs or T cells enriched from blood (not recorded which). These receptors were collected from a man aged 25-45 years who had recovered from COVID-19.

The chain combines TRBV5-1 with TRBJ2-7; 10 nucleotides align to TRBD1. CDR1 SGHRS and CDR2 YFSETQ come from the germline V gene. V shed 4 bases and J 5 bases; nucleotides not matched to a gene: 9. The CDR3 length is 15 residues. DNA of the CDR3: TGCGCCAGCAGCACCGGGACAGGGGAGGAAGACGAGCAGTACTTC. As protein: CASSTGTGEEDEQYF.

This chain links TRBV6-5 with TRBJ1-1, with TRBD1 as a possible D gene (6 bases). Trimming cost V 6 bases and J 0 bases, with 14 bases left between them. Germline V gene sequence: CDR1 MNHEY, CDR2 SVGAGI. The CDR3 totals 15 residues. The CDR3 DNA follows: TGTGCCAGCAGAACAGGGAGGGCCATGAACACTGAAGCTTTCTTT. Its protein is CASRTGRAMNTEAFF.

The rearrangement uses TRBV5-4 and TRBJ1-2; 10 bases are a match to TRBD1. CDR1 is SGHNT and CDR2 is YYREEE in the germline V gene (reference sequence). With V trimmed by 0 bases and J by 3 bases, 5 bases remained unmatched. The CDR3 is 16 residues long. The CDR3 spells CASSLAPGTGDYGYTF. The CDR3 DNA sequence: TGTGCCAGCAGCTTGGCCCCCGGGACAGGGGACTATGGCTACACCTTC.

The DNA of the CDR3 is TGCGCCAGCAGCCAAAGGGGGCCGGGACTAGCGGACTCCTACGAGCAGTACTTC. Amino acids: CASSQRGPGLADSYEQYF. The chain joins TRBV4-1 to TRBJ2-7, with 11 bases aligning to TRBD2. This CDR3 has 18 amino acids. CDR1 MGHRA and CDR2 YSYEKL come from the germline V gene. V was clipped by 2 bases and J by 0 bases; unmatched bases: 9.

The chain combines TRBV6-2 or TRBV6-3 with TRBJ2-3, with TRBD2 identical over 9 bases. Germline lookup yields CDR1 MNHEY and CDR2 SVGEGT. With 3 bases clipped from V and 5 bases from J, the junction kept 6 bases outside the gene matches. This CDR3 is 15 amino acids long. CDR3 nucleotide sequence: TGTGCCAGCAGTTATTGGGCTAGCGGGAAAGATACGCAGTATTTT. Translated: CASSYWASGKDTQYF.

J is TRBJ2-7 and V is TRBV28, with D maybe TRBD1 (6 bases). The CDR3 has 14 residues. The V gene's germline CDR1 is MDHEN and CDR2 SYDVKM. Trimming took 8 bases from V and 2 from J, leaving 16 bases between them. CDR3 loop: CASGRGRGPYEQYF. CDR3 in DNA: TGTGCCAGCGGGCGCGGCAGGGGACCCTACGAGCAGTACTTC.

Of note for this clone: The same CDR3 also results from other DNA sequences found in this sample. This chain uses TRBV19 with TRBJ1-2; 9 nucleotides align to TRBD1. In germline, CDR1 is LNHDA, CDR2 SQIVND (reference sequence). The CDR3 length is 14 residues. The junction had 0 bases not matched to a gene; V was cut back by 4 bases and J by 0 bases. CDR3 nucleotides: TGTGCCAGTAGTAGGGACAGGGCTAACTATGGCTACACCTTC. Translation gives CASSRDRANYGYTF.

V gene TRBV18 combines with J gene TRBJ2-1; D is unclear. From germline, CDR1 is KGHSH and CDR2 LQKENI. V shed 6 bases and J shed 7 bases, with 7 bases lying between them. This CDR3 spans 11 amino acids. The CDR3 coding sequence is TGTGCCAGCTCTCCTAAGAATGAGCAGTTCTTC. Amino acids: CASSPKNEQFF. Drawing the rest from reference TRBV18 and TRBJ2-1, the complete variable domain is NAGVMQNPRHLVRRRGQEARLRCSPMKGHSHVYWYRQLPEEGLKFMVYLQKENIIDESGMPKERFSAEFPKEGPSILRIQQVVRGDSAAYFCASSPKNEQFFGPGTRLTVL.

V gene TRBV5-1 combines with J gene TRBJ1-1, with 8 bases identical to TRBD1. Germline loops: CDR1 SGHRS, CDR2 YFSETQ. This CDR3 spans 17 amino acids. Trimming at V came to 0 bases and at J to 3 bases, leaving 10 bases not matched to a gene. The CDR3 sequence is CASSLGDRQGMDTEAFF. CDR3 DNA sequence: TGCGCCAGCAGCTTGGGGGACCGACAGGGGATGGACACTGAAGCTTTCTTT.

This sequence joins TRBV5-1 and TRBJ1-1; D may be TRBD1 (5 bases). V was trimmed by 5 bases and J by 3 bases, leaving 5 bases between them. Germline V gives CDR1 SGHRS, CDR2 YFSETQ. The CDR3 consists of 11 residues. CDR3 sequence reads: CASRGDTEAFF. The CDR3 nucleotides are TGCGCCAGCAGAGGGGACACTGAAGCTTTCTTT.

The rearrangement links TRBV19 to TRBJ1-5; D is ambiguous. This CDR3 is 15 amino acids long. Trimming removed 3 bases at V and 0 bases at J, with 9 bases between. The germline V gene has CDR1 LNHDA and CDR2 SQIVND (reference sequence). CDR3: CASSILHYSNQPQHF. The CDR3 DNA reads as TGTGCCAGTAGTATTCTTCACTATAGCAATCAGCCCCAGCATTTT. The whole variable domain, remainder taken from reference TRBV19 and TRBJ1-5, is DGGITQSPKYLFRKEGQNVTLSCEQNLNHDAMYWYRQDPGQGLRLIYYSQIVNDFQKGDIAEGYSVSREKKESFPLTVTSAQKNPTAFYLCASSILHYSNQPQHFGDGTRLSIL.

This clone occurred once. The chain combines TRBV5-4 with TRBJ1-2, with 12 nucleotides matching TRBD1. This CDR3 spans 16 amino acids. J lost 8 bases, V lost 7 bases, and 15 bases had no gene match. CDR1 and CDR2 from the germline V gene are SGHNT and YYREEE (reference sequence). The DNA for the CDR3 is TGTGCCAGCGCTGCTGGGACAGGGGGCGCTTCGAGGGGCTACACCTTC. It translates to CASAAGTGGASRGYTF.

The CDR3: CASSAGGNQPQHF. In nucleotides, the CDR3 is TGTGCCAGCTCGGCAGGGGGGAATCAGCCCCAGCATTTT. This chain joins TRBV18 and TRBJ1-5; TRBD1 matches 7 bases. After removal of 6 bases from V and 4 bases from J, the junction contained 3 bases not matched to a gene. Germline loops: CDR1 KGHSH, CDR2 LQKENI. This CDR3 region has 13 residues.

This clone was detected once. The chain recombines TRBV12-5 with TRBJ2-7, with D tentatively TRBD1 (5 bases). The V and J ends lost 4 bases and 6 bases respectively, with 10 bases between them. Germline CDR1 LGHNT, CDR2 FRNRAP. The CDR3 sequence is 12 residues long. The CDR3 sequence: CASGSQGSEQYF. The CDR3, as DNA: TGTGCTAGTGGTTCCCAGGGTAGCGAGCAGTACTTC.

CDR3 residues: CASSPPNSGQGSYEQYF. CDR3 sequence (DNA): TGTGCCAGCTCACCACCCAATTCGGGACAGGGGTCTTACGAGCAGTACTTC. The genes are TRBV18 and TRBJ2-7, with 10 bases identical to TRBD1. The CDR3 has 17 residues. V was pared by 0 bases and J by 4 bases, with 9 bases of the junction left unmatched. Germline CDR1 reads KGHSH; CDR2 reads LQKENI.

The chain uses TRBV10-3 and TRBJ2-2, with 9 bases aligning to TRBD2. Trimming removed 10 bases from V and 1 base from J; junction bases left unmatched: 10. The germline CDR1 and CDR2 sequences are ENHRY and SYGVKD. The CDR3 is 16 residues long. CDR3 in amino acids: CATLGSSGGNTGELFF. As DNA, the CDR3 is TGTGCCACCCTTGGAAGTAGCGGGGGGAACACCGGGGAGCTGTTTTTT.

This clone was observed a handful of times. V and J are TRBV10-3 and TRBJ2-7; 8 bases match TRBD1. The CDR3 consists of 14 residues. The germline V gene has CDR1 ENHRY and CDR2 SYGVKD. V was clipped by 6 bases and J by 5 bases; unmatched bases: 9. For the CDR3, the DNA is TGTGCCATCAGCCCCTTAGGACAGGGAAACGAGCAGTACTTC. It codes for CAISPLGQGNEQYF.

This clone occurred a few times. The chain joins TRBV2 to TRBJ1-5; 9 nucleotides agree with TRBD1. V trimming: 8 bases; J trimming: 3 bases; junction bases outside the gene matches: 14. Per germline, CDR1 SNHLY and CDR2 FYNNEI. The CDR3 contains 17 residues. In DNA form, the CDR3 reads TGTGCCAGCGCCTCCGTTGGACAGGGGAGGAACAATCAGCCCCAGCATTTT. Protein product: CASASVGQGRNNQPQHF.

This chain links TRBV4-3 with TRBJ2-5, with 9 bases lining up with TRBD2. Per germline, CDR1 LGHNA and CDR2 YSLEER. J lost 5 bases, V lost 4 bases, and 8 bases had no gene match. The CDR3 is 15 amino acids. Here the CDR3 DNA reads TGCGCCAGCAGCCGGTCGGGACTAGCAGGCGAGACCCAGTACTTC. Translating it yields CASSRSGLAGETQYF.

The J gene is TRBJ1-5, the V gene TRBV19; D not certain. CDR3 size: 12 residues. From germline, CDR1 is LNHDA and CDR2 SQIVND (reference sequence). V was trimmed by 5 bases and J by 3 bases, leaving 5 bases between them. In DNA, the CDR3 is TGTGCCAGTAGTCAAATCAATCAGCCCCAGCATTTT. Its translation is CASSQINQPQHF. The whole variable domain, remainder taken from reference TRBV19 and TRBJ1-5, is DGGITQSPKYLFRKEGQNVTLSCEQNLNHDAMYWYRQDPGQGLRLIYYSQIVNDFQKGDIAEGYSVSREKKESFPLTVTSAQKNPTAFYLCASSQINQPQHFGDGTRLSIL.